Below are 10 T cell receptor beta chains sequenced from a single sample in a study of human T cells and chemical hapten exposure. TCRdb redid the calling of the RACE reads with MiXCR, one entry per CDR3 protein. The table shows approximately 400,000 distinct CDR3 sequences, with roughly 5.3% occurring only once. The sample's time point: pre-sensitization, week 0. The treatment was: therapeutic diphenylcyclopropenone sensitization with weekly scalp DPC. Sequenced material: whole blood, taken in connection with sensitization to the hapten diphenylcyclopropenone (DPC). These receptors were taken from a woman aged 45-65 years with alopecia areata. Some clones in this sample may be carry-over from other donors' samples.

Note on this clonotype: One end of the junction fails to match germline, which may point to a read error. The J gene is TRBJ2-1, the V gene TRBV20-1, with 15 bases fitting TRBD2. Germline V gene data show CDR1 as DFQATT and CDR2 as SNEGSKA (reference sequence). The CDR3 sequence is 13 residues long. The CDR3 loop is CSARHPGLAGGLF. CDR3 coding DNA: TGCAGTGCTAGGCACCCGGGACTAGCGGGGGGCCTATTC.

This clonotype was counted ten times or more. In DNA form, the CDR3 reads TGTGCCAGCAGCCCTCACGCCGGGACTATCCTTGAGCAGTTCTTC. This codes for CASSPHAGTILEQFF. The J gene is TRBJ2-1, the V gene TRBV7-8, with 7 bases identical to TRBD2. The V and J ends lost 5 bases and 9 bases, in that order; junction bases with no gene match: 13. In germline, CDR1 is SGHVS, CDR2 FQNEAQ. The CDR3 has 15 residues.

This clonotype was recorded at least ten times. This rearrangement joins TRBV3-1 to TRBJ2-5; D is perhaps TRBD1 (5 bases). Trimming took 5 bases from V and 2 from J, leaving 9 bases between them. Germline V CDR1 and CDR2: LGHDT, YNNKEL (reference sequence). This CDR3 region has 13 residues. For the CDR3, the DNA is TGTGCCAGCAGCTTTTACAGGCAAGAGACCCAGTACTTC. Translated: CASSFYRQETQYF.

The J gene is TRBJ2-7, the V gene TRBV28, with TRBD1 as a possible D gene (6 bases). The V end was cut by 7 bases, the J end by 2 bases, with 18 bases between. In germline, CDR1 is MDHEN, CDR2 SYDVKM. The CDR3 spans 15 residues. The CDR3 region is CASTTRAQGPYEQYF. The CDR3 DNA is TGTGCCAGCACCACCCGTGCACAGGGACCCTACGAGCAGTACTTC.

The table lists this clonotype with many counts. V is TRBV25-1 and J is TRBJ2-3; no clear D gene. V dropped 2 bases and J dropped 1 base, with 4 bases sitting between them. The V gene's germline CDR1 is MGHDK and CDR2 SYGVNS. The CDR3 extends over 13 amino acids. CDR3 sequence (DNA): TGTGCCAGCAGTGAAAGGGGCACAGATACGCAGTATTTT. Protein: CASSERGTDTQYF.

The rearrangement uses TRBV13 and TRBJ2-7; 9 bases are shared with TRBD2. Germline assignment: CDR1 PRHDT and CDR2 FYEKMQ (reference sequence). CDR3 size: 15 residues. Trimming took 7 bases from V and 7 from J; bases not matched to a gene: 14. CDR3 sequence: CASTWTSAPQGEQYF. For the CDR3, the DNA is TGTGCCAGCACGTGGACTAGCGCCCCTCAGGGGGAGCAGTACTTC.

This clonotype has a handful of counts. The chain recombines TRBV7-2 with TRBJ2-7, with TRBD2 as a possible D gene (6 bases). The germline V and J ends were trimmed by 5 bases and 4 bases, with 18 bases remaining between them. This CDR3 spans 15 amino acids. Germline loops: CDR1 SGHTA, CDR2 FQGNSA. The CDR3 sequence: CASSPGLSSRYEQYF. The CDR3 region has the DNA TGTGCCAGCAGCCCGGGACTTTCTTCTAGATACGAGCAGTACTTC.

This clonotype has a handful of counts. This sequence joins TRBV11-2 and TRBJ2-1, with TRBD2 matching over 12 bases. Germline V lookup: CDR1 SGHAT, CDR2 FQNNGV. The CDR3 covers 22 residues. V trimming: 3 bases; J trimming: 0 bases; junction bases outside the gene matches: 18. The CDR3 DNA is TGTGCCAGCAGCTTGCCTAGGGGAACTAGCGGGGGGCTCCTTAGCTCCTACAATGAGCAGTTCTTC. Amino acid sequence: CASSLPRGTSGGLLSSYNEQFF.

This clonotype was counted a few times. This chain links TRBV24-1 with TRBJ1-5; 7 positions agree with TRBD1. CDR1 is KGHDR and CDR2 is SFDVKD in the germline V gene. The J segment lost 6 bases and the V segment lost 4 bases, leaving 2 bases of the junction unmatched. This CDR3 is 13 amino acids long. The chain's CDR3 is CATSDAGGQPQHF. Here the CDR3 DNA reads TGTGCCACCAGTGACGCAGGGGGTCAGCCCCAGCATTTT.

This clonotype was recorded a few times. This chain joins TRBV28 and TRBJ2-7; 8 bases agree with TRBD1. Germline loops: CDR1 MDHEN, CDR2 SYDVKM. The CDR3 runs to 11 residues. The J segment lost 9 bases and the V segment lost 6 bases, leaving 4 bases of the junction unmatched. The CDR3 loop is CASRQGARQYF. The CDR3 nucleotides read TGTGCCAGCAGGCAGGGGGCGAGGCAGTACTTC.